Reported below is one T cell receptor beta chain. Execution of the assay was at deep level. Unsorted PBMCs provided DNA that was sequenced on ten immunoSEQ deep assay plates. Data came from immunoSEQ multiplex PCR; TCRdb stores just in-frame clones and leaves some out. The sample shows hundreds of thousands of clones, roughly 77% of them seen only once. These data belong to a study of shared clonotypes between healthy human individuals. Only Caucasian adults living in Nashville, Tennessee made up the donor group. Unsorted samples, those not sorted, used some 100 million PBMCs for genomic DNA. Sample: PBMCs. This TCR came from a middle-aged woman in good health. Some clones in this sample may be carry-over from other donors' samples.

The CDR3 DNA reads as TGCAGTGCTAGCCCGTCCTACGAGCAGTACTTC. It codes for CSASPSYEQYF. V is TRBV20-1 and J is TRBJ2-7; D not resolved. CDR1 is DFQATT and CDR2 is SNEGSKA in the germline V gene (reference sequence). Deletions cut 3 bases from V and 1 base from J, with 4 bases between. This CDR3 is 11 amino acids long.